This T cell receptor beta chain is drawn from a study of shared clonotypes between healthy human individuals. Study-level background: The people who gave samples were a couple of women and three men aged 18 to 49.

This clone is a singleton in its sample. Its cognate antigen is unknown. The germline V gene encodes CDR1 SGHVS and CDR2 FNYEAQ. Trimming shortened V by 2 bases and J by 6 bases, and 11 bases separated the two germline ends. The CDR3 totals 13 residues. Points from the study as a whole: The study's rarefaction showed incomplete sorted-subset sequencing despite large depth. Generation of non-shared clonotypes was less probable than generation of clonotypes shared by all four donors.

TCRdb's table, derived via immunoSEQ multiplex PCR, lists solely in-frame clones and lacks some. This sample yields a few million clones, of which approximately 95% are seen a single time; about 0.39% belongs to the top ten. Sample: naive CD4+ T cells from PBMCs. Subset reported: CD45RA+ positively selected. The J gene is TRBJ2-7, the V gene TRBV7-6, with D uncertain. The sequence derives from a man between 18 and 35 years old in good health. Some clones in this sample may be carry-over from other donors' samples. In DNA, the CDR3 is TGTGCCAGCAGCTTATCGGGCAGGACCGAGCAGTACTTC. It encodes CASSLSGRTEQYF.